Presented here are 28 T cell receptor beta chains from one specimen sequenced in a study of breast tumors, draining lymph nodes, adjacent tissues. The lymph nodes were axillary draining lymph nodes from breast cancer patients. TCRdb called the multiplex PCR reads again in MiXCR, with one record for every CDR3 protein. The top ten clones hold approximately 1.4% of a sample with under 250,000 distinct CDR3 sequences, approximately 29% of them seen once. The sequenced material came from axillary lymph node tissue. The receptor source for this set is a female donor with breast cancer. Some clones in this sample may be carry-over from other donors' samples.

This clonotype was picked up many times. The chain combines TRBV6-1 with TRBJ1-2, with 10 bases matching TRBD1. This CDR3 is built from 15 residues. The J segment lost 3 bases and the V segment lost 4 bases, leaving 5 bases of the junction unmatched. Germline V gene sequence: CDR1 MNHNS, CDR2 SASEGT. The CDR3: CASSASGTGDYGYTF. In nucleotides, the CDR3 is TGTGCCAGCAGTGCCTCCGGGACAGGGGACTATGGCTACACCTTC.

As to this clonotype: With a much larger clone just one base away, this may be a read error. This chain links TRBV12-3 or TRBV12-4 with TRBJ1-5; D not resolved. CDR3 size: 11 residues. The V and J ends lost 3 bases and 12 bases respectively, with 9 bases between them. CDR3 sequence reads: CASSFGGHQHF. The CDR3 DNA sequence: TGTGCCAGCAGTTTCGGCGGGCACCAGCATTTT.

This clonotype was seen at least ten times. This may be a read error, as it is one base from a much larger clone. The V and J genes are TRBV20-1 and TRBJ2-7; D perhaps matches TRBD2 (5 bases). From germline, CDR1 is DFQATT and CDR2 SNEGSKA (reference sequence). The V and J ends lost 0 bases and 7 bases respectively, with 25 bases between them. This CDR3 region has 17 residues. Here the CDR3 reads CSAREVGSRALRFEQYF. CDR3 sequence (DNA): TGCAGTGCTAGAGAGGTGGGCTCGCGGGCCCTACGATTTGAGCAGTACTTC.

On this clonotype: A much larger clone differs from this one at a single base, so this may be a read error. The CDR3 is CASSLRGPVVNEQFF. CDR3 coding DNA: TGTGCCAGCAGCTTGCGGGGACCAGTTGTAAATGAGCAGTTCTTC. The chain has TRBV5-8 and TRBJ2-1; D is tentatively TRBD1 or TRBD2 (5 bases each). Germline V gene sequence: CDR1 SGHTS, CDR2 YDEGEE. The CDR3 loop spans 15 amino acids. With 1 base removed from V and 7 bases from J, the gap between germline ends came to 15 bases.

This clonotype has just a few counts. The junction departs from germline at one end; a sequencing error may be responsible. The rearrangement links TRBV6-6 to TRBJ2-1, with 7 bases lining up with TRBD2. CDR1 and CDR2 (germline): MNHNY, SVGAGI (reference sequence). This CDR3 has 16 residues. The CDR3 protein is CASSHSNAGAYNEQFF. The CDR3 nucleotides read TGTGCCAGCAGTCACTCGAACGCGGGAGCCTACAATGAGCAGTTCTTC.

This clonotype was observed a single time. A read error is possible here, since a much larger clone lies one base away. The rearrangement joins TRBV6-5 to TRBJ1-2; weak D call: TRBD1 (5 bases). Germline CDR1 is MNHEY and CDR2 is SVGAGI. This CDR3 contains 14 residues. The CDR3 DNA sequence: TGTGCCGGCAGGCCGGACACCTCCATGAGGGGCTACACCTTC. Translating it yields CAGRPDTSMRGYTF.

Ten or more counts support this clonotype. V usage is TRBV20-1 and J usage is TRBJ1-1, with 7 bases identical to TRBD1. V lost 1 base, J lost 1 base, and 9 bases stayed unmatched. Per the germline V gene, CDR1 is DFQATT and CDR2 is SNEGSKA (reference sequence). The CDR3 has 16 residues. Here the CDR3 reads CSARGIVQGPNTEAFF. For the CDR3, the DNA is TGCAGTGCTAGAGGTATTGTACAGGGGCCGAACACTGAAGCTTTCTTT.

This clonotype was observed at least ten times. The J gene is TRBJ2-5, the V gene TRBV13, with 12 bases aligning to TRBD1. This CDR3 has 16 residues. Germline CDR1 reads PRHDT; CDR2 reads FYEKMQ (reference sequence). The V gene end was trimmed by 5 bases and the J gene end by 7 bases; junction bases not matched to a gene: 11. The CDR3 nucleotides are TGTGCCAGCAGCCCCCACGGGACAGGGGGCGTTGGGACCCAGTACTTC. It encodes CASSPHGTGGVGTQYF.

The CDR3 DNA sequence: TGCGCCAGCAGCTTGGCCAGCGGAACCCATTCACCCCTCCACTTT. This translates into CASSLASGTHSPLHF. The chain carries TRBV5-1 and TRBJ1-6; D gene uncertain. Deletions cut 0 bases from V and 8 bases from J, with 12 bases between. This CDR3 comprises 15 residues. The germline CDR1 and CDR2 sequences are SGHRS and YFSETQ.

As for this clonotype: With a much larger clone just one base away, this may be a read error. The J gene is TRBJ2-1, the V gene TRBV4-1, with a possible D match to TRBD2 (5 bases). The CDR3 extends over 15 amino acids. Germline CDR1 and CDR2: MGHRA and YSYEKL. The CDR3: CASSQLGSSYNERFF. The CDR3 coding sequence is TGCGCCAGCAGCCAACTTGGGAGTTCCTACAATGAGCGGTTCTTC.

The V and J genes are TRBV12-3 or TRBV12-4 and TRBJ2-1; D gene uncertain. Trimming pared 2 bases from V and 8 bases from J, leaving 13 bases between. The length of the CDR3 is 14 residues. The CDR3 DNA reads as TGTGCCAGCAGTTTAAGGCTAGATCGCGATGAGCAGTTCTTC. This codes for CASSLRLDRDEQFF.

About this clonotype itself: At one boundary the junction diverges from the germline segment, which might be a read error. The V gene is TRBV9, the J gene TRBJ1-6; 10 bases map to TRBD1. Per germline, CDR1 SGDLS and CDR2 YYNGEE. This CDR3 spans 16 amino acids. CDR3 residues: CASSGGQGSYNSPLHF. CDR3 nucleotide sequence: TGTGCCAGCAGCGGGGGACAGGGGTCCTACAATTCACCCCTCCACTTT.

This clonotype was detected ten times or more. V usage is TRBV10-3 and J usage is TRBJ2-7, with 13 bases identical to TRBD2. The trim removed 6 bases at V and 4 bases at J, leaving 3 bases unmatched. Per the germline V gene, CDR1 is ENHRY and CDR2 is SYGVKD. The CDR3 runs 14 residues. In DNA, the CDR3 is TGTGCCATCAGAAGGACTAGCGGGAGTTACGAGCAGTACTTC. This gives the protein CAIRRTSGSYEQYF.

This clonotype occurred once. The chain is built from TRBV29-1 and TRBJ2-1, with D unclear. V was shortened by 8 bases and J by 0 bases, with 11 bases between the two germline ends. Germline values: CDR1 SQVTM, CDR2 ANQGSEA. The CDR3 has 13 amino acids. The CDR3 nucleotides are TGCAGCACCAGTATAAGCTCCTACAATGAGCAGTTCTTC. It translates to CSTSISSYNEQFF.

This clonotype was seen at least ten times. The chain has TRBV5-6 and TRBJ2-5, with no clear D. Germline CDR1 SGHDT, CDR2 YYEEEE. V lost 0 bases and J 2 bases, leaving 11 bases between the germline ends. CDR3 length equals 15 residues. DNA of the CDR3: TGTGCCAGCAGCTTGGGGCGCGCACCGCAAGAGACCCAGTACTTC. Amino acids: CASSLGRAPQETQYF.

With respect to this clonotype: It may be a read error: a sequence one base away is much more abundant. The V and J genes are TRBV28 and TRBJ1-2; D perhaps matches TRBD1 (6 bases). Looked up from germline, CDR1 is MDHEN and CDR2 is SYDVKM. This CDR3 region has 15 residues. Between the trimmed V and J ends, which lost 0 bases and 6 bases, there was a span of 14 bases. The CDR3 DNA is TGTGCCAGCAGTTTATGGCAGGAACAGGGACATGGCTACACCTTC. It specifies CASSLWQEQGHGYTF.

As regards this clonotype: This sequence may be a read error, since a much larger clone differs from it by one base. CDR3 loop: CASKCGPGNTQYF. The CDR3 bases are TGTGCCAGCAAATGTGGACCCGGGAATACGCAGTATTTT. The chain employs TRBV2 and TRBJ2-3; a possible D gene is TRBD2 (5 bases). Per the germline V gene, CDR1 is SNHLY and CDR2 is FYNNEI. The length of the CDR3 is 13 residues. Trimming pared 7 bases from V and 7 bases from J, leaving 15 bases between.

The chain uses TRBV19 and TRBJ1-2; possible D gene TRBD1, 6 bases. Germline CDR1 is LNHDA and CDR2 is SQIVND (reference sequence). CDR3 size: 15 residues. The germline V and J ends were trimmed by 3 bases and 2 bases, with 13 bases remaining between them. CDR3 region: CASSIGQQSNYGYTF. DNA of the CDR3: TGTGCCAGTAGTATTGGACAGCAATCCAACTATGGCTACACCTTC.

At least ten counts were recorded for this clonotype. The chain combines TRBV7-9 with TRBJ2-4; TRBD2 agrees at 9 bases. V lost 1 base and J lost 0; bases outside the gene matches: 7. Germline V CDR1 and CDR2: SEHNR, FQNEAQ (reference sequence). The CDR3 length is 18 residues. The CDR3 DNA follows: TGTGCCAGCAGCTTAGGAGCCGGACTAGCGAGAGCCAAAAACATTCAGTACTTC. Translated, it gives CASSLGAGLARAKNIQYF.

Regarding this clonotype: A read error may produce the germline difference seen at one junction end. The rearrangement joins TRBV11-3 to TRBJ2-5, with D unresolved. Germline V gene sequence: CDR1 SGHNT, CDR2 YENEEA. CDR3 length: 12 amino acids. CDR3 region: CASSPSQEAQYF. CDR3 DNA sequence: TGCGCCAGCAGCCCCTCCCAAGAGGCCCAGTACTTC.

In regard to this clonotype: A much larger clonotype is one base distant, so this may be a read error. Without the conserved terminal phenylalanine or tryptophan, this CDR3 likely stems from a read error. No DNA is shown, since the ends of the CDR3 on it are uncertain; the CDR3 is the one TCRdb lists. The chain employs TRBV2 and TRBJ1-2; TRBD1, the D gene given by the table, was not confirmed from the DNA. The CDR3 spans 12 residues, counting both ends. Germline CDR1 SNHLY, CDR2 FYNNEI. The CDR3 reads CASSDEDRGHTL.

This clonotype has at least ten counts. This rearrangement joins TRBV7-2 to TRBJ2-1; the match to TRBD2 covers 11 bases. Germline values: CDR1 SGHTA, CDR2 FQGNSA. The CDR3 runs 16 residues. The junction had 10 bases not matched to a gene; V was cut back by 5 bases and J by 7 bases. CDR3: CASSKTTSGTFNEQFF. Here the CDR3 DNA reads TGTGCCAGCAGCAAAACGACTAGCGGGACCTTTAATGAGCAGTTCTTC.

The chain employs TRBV30 and TRBJ1-2, with D uncertain. Germline V gene lookup returns CDR1 GTSNPN and CDR2 SVGIG (reference sequence). Trimming pared 2 bases from V and 2 bases from J, leaving 6 bases between. The CDR3 has 12 residues. The CDR3 here is CAWSIENYGYTF. The CDR3 DNA follows: TGTGCCTGGAGTATAGAAAACTATGGCTACACCTTC.

Many counts were recorded for this clonotype. The chain combines TRBV20-1 with TRBJ2-1; 16 positions agree with TRBD2. The CDR3 loop spans 19 amino acids. CDR1 is DFQATT and CDR2 is SNEGSKA in the germline V gene (reference sequence). V lost 0 bases to trimming and J lost 3 bases; unmatched junction nucleotides: 8. CDR3 sequence: CSARDPGLAGGLRYNEQFF. CDR3 coding DNA: TGCAGTGCTAGAGATCCGGGACTAGCGGGAGGGCTCCGCTACAATGAGCAGTTCTTC.

This clonotype appeared many times. For the CDR3, the DNA is TGTGCCAGCAGCTATTCCCACCCTTACAATGAGCAGTTCTTC. This sequence encodes CASSYSHPYNEQFF. The gene calls are TRBV7-8 and TRBJ2-1, with D hard to call. Trimming shortened V by 4 bases and J by 4 bases, and 11 bases separated the two germline ends. The length of the CDR3 is 14 residues. Germline CDR1 and CDR2: SGHVS and FQNEAQ.

This clonotype was observed many times. The V call is TRBV10-2, the J call TRBJ2-2, with 7 bases aligning to TRBD2. The germline CDR1 and CDR2 sequences are WSHSY and SAAADI. V gave up 3 bases and J gave up 3 bases; unmatched junction bases: 4. The CDR3 spans 15 residues. CDR3 amino acids: CASSESGKDTGELFF. CDR3 coding DNA: TGCGCCAGCAGTGAAAGCGGGAAGGACACCGGGGAGCTGTTTTTT.

This clonotype was picked up many times. J is TRBJ2-5 and V is TRBV7-9, with D possibly TRBD1 on 5 matching bases. Germline V CDR1 and CDR2: SEHNR, FQNEAQ (reference sequence). The CDR3 spans 14 residues. Deletions cut 7 bases from V and 5 bases from J, with 17 bases between. The chain's CDR3 is CASTPLQGWETQYF. CDR3 bases: TGTGCCAGCACGCCACTCCAGGGTTGGGAGACCCAGTACTTC.

The sample holds many counts of this clonotype. The chain couples TRBV5-5 to TRBJ1-2; possibly TRBD1 for D (5 bases). Between the trimmed V and J ends, which lost 0 bases and 0 bases, there was a span of 9 bases. Germline V gives CDR1 SGHKS, CDR2 YYEKEE (reference sequence). The CDR3 length is 15 residues. The CDR3 sequence is CASSLGQGTNYGYTF. The CDR3 DNA is TGTGCCAGCAGCTTGGGGCAGGGAACTAACTATGGCTACACCTTC.